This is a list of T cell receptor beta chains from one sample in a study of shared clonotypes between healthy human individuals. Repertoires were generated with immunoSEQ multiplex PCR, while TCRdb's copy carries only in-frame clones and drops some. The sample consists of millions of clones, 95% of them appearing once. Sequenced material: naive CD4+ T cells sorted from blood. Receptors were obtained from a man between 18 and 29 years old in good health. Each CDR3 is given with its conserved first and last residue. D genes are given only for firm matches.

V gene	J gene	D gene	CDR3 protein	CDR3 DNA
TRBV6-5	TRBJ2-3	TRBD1	CASSRQGGADTQYF	TGTGCCAGCAGCCGACAGGGGGGAGCAGATACGCAGTATTTT
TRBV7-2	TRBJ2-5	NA	CASSLAGGTETQYF	TGTGCCAGCAGCTTAGCCGGAGGGACGGAGACCCAGTACTTC
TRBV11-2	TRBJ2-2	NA	CASSNPSVEGFTGELFF	TGTGCCAGCAGCAACCCCTCGGTGGAGGGATTCACCGGGGAGCTGTTTTTT
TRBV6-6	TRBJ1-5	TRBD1	CASGDRAHYSNQPQHF	TGTGCCAGCGGGGACAGGGCCCACTATAGCAATCAGCCCCAGCATTTT
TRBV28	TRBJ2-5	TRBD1	CASSAQGRETQYF	TGTGCCAGCAGTGCACAGGGGCGGGAGACCCAGTACTTC
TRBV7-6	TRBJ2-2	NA	CASSLGLANTGELFF	TGTGCCAGCAGCTTAGGACTAGCGAACACCGGGGAGCTGTTTTTT
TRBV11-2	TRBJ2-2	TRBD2	CASSLTSGYTGELFF	TGTGCCAGCAGCTTAACTAGCGGATACACCGGGGAGCTGTTTTTT
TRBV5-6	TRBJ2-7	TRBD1	CASSLRRDRGYEQYF	TGTGCCAGCAGCTTGCGCCGGGACAGGGGCTACGAGCAGTACTTC
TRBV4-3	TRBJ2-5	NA	CASSQVWATQETQYF	TGCGCCAGCAGCCAAGTCTGGGCGACCCAAGAGACCCAGTACTTC
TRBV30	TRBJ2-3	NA	CAWSVPGPQYF	TGTGCCTGGAGTGTCCCGGGACCGCAGTATTTT
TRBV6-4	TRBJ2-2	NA	CASSGRQGATGELFF	TGTGCCAGCTCCGGACGGCAGGGAGCGACCGGGGAGCTGTTTTTT
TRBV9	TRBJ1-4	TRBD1	CASSARDRGNEKLFF	TGTGCCAGCAGCGCCCGAGACAGGGGGAATGAAAAACTGTTTTTT
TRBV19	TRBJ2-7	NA	CASKPGPGPYEQYF	TGTGCCAGTAAACCGGGACCAGGGCCCTACGAGCAGTACTTC
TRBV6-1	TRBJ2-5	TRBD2	CASSPSGGAQTQYF	TGTGCCAGCAGTCCTAGCGGGGGGGCCCAGACCCAGTACTTC
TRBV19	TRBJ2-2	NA	CASSNIYHKGGTGELFF	TGTGCCAGTAGCAACATTTACCACAAGGGTGGTACCGGGGAGCTGTTTTTT
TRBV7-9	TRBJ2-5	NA	CASSFGRATGETQYF	TGTGCCAGCAGCTTCGGCAGGGCCACGGGGGAGACCCAGTACTTC
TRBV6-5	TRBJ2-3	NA	CASSLSDTQYF	TGTGCCAGCTCATTGTCAGATACGCAGTATTTT
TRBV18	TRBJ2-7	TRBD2	CASSPSGGAPKVYEQYF	TGTGCCAGCTCACCTAGCGGGGGGGCTCCAAAGGTCTACGAGCAGTACTTC